This T cell receptor (beta chain) was sequenced during a study of siplizumab effects on memory and regulatory T cells. General study results and limits: Siplizumab conditions gave an average of roughly 65% Treg-derived mappable alloreactive CD4+ clones, versus around 27% for controls. Alloreactive sequences from unstimulated CD4+ memory cells fell significantly with siplizumab. Major contributors to the alloresponse seemed to be naive T cells, which also appeared more diverse than memory cells.

Assays were performed on about 100,000 TCR templates per sample. Repertoires were generated with immunoSEQ multiplex PCR, while TCRdb's copy carries only in-frame clones and drops some. This sample has some 100,000 clones; more than 85% occur once, and the top ten carry more than 2.5%. V lost 6 bases and J lost 3; bases outside the gene matches: 10. The CDR3 contains 16 residues. CDR1 and CDR2 from the germline V gene are MNHEY and SMNVEV (reference sequence). In the case of this clone: The target antigen is unknown.

The sequence came from a human donor in good health. Some clones in this sample may be carry-over from other donors' samples. This chain uses TRBV27 with TRBJ2-2; the match to TRBD2 covers 7 bases. Sequenced sample: CD4+ T cells sorted from blood. The CDR3 sequence: CASRLLGGRDTGELFF. CDR3 DNA sequence: TGTGCCAGCAGACTCCTGGGGGGGAGAGACACCGGGGAGCTGTTTTTT.